One and the same sample provided the 29 T cell receptor beta chains below, sequenced in a study of molecular identifiers for immune sequencing clone quantification. TCRdb fed the PCR reads into MiXCR, producing one record per CDR3 protein. The sample shows about 640,000 distinct CDR3 sequences, about 20% of them seen only once. The sequenced sample consisted of naive CD8+ T cells from blood, with Jurkat cell RNA spiked in. Subset given: FACS-sorted CD8+CD4-CCR7+CD45RA+ naive T cells. The origin of the receptors is a human donor in good health. Some libraries in this study had Jurkat cell RNA spiked in.

This clonotype was detected ten times or more. The chain is built from TRBV28 and TRBJ2-1; D ambiguous. V was pared by 7 bases and J by 0 bases, with 16 bases between. The CDR3 consists of 16 residues. CDR1 is MDHEN and CDR2 is SYDVKM in the germline V gene. CDR3 in DNA: TGTGCCAGCAATCTCAGGACGGTGAGCTCCTACAATGAGCAGTTCTTC. Protein: CASNLRTVSSYNEQFF.

In the case of this clonotype: A read error is possible here, since a much larger clone lies one base away. V usage is TRBV12-3 or TRBV12-4 and J usage is TRBJ1-5, with D perhaps TRBD1 (5 bases). CDR3 length: 14 residues. V shed 2 bases and J shed 3 bases, with 8 bases lying between them. The CDR3 sequence: CASSLSGTNQPQHF. Here the CDR3 DNA reads TGTGCCAGCAGTTTATCCGGGACCAATCAGCCCCAGCATTTT.

Note on this clonotype: The conserved closing phenylalanine or tryptophan is absent in this CDR3, likely reflecting a read error. CDR3 bases: TGTGCCAGCAGTTACACGGGTACTGAAGCTTTCTCT. Translating it yields CASSYTGTEAFS. V is TRBV6-6 and J is TRBJ1-1; D is unclear. CDR1 is MNHNY, CDR2 SVGAGI, per germline (reference sequence). V lost 2 bases to trimming and J lost 5 bases, with 6 bases between them. The CDR3 has 12 amino acids.

This clonotype was recorded many times. The rearrangement links TRBV4-3 to TRBJ2-7; D is undetermined. CDR3 length: 15 residues. Germline CDR1 is LGHNA and CDR2 is YSLEER. The germline V and J ends were trimmed by 0 bases and 2 bases, with 11 bases remaining between them. The chain's CDR3 is CASSQELVGTYEQYF. Here the CDR3 DNA reads TGCGCCAGCAGCCAAGAATTGGTTGGGACCTACGAGCAGTACTTC.

This clonotype was counted at least ten times. The CDR3 DNA is TGCAGCGTTTTTGCGGGGGCAAGTGACTTCTTC. As protein: CSVFAGASDFF. The rearrangement joins TRBV29-1 to TRBJ2-1, with D possibly matching TRBD2 (7 bases). With 5 bases removed from V and 16 bases from J, the gap between germline ends came to 18 bases. CDR1 SQVTM and CDR2 ANQGSEA come from the germline V gene. The CDR3 is made up of 11 amino acids.

This clonotype has at least ten counts. The junction departs from the called germline gene at one end, perhaps through a read error. The chain has TRBV19 and TRBJ2-7; 8 bases agree with TRBD2. CDR1 LNHDA and CDR2 SQIVND come from the germline V gene (reference sequence). This CDR3 is built from 14 residues. DNA for the CDR3: TGTGCCAGCAGTACGGGAGGGGGCTCCTACGAGCAGTACTTC. Translation gives CASSTGGGSYEQYF.

A remark on this clonotype: A read error may be the cause here, since a much bigger clone is one base away. The chain carries TRBV2 and TRBJ1-3; D remains ambiguous. CDR3 length equals 15 residues. Germline CDR1 SNHLY, CDR2 FYNNEI. The CDR3, as DNA: TGTGCCAGCAGTGAAGCCGGGAACTCTGGAAACACCATACATTTT. It is translated as CASSEAGNSGNTIHF.

Ten or more counts support this clonotype. This chain joins TRBV6-2 or TRBV6-3 and TRBJ1-5; D possibly corresponds to TRBD1 (6 bases). Germline CDR1 is MNHEY and CDR2 is SVGEGT. This CDR3 contains 15 residues. Trimming removed 5 bases at V and 7 bases at J, with 18 bases between. CDR3 sequence reads: CASSLSLGGGQPQHF. DNA of the CDR3: TGTGCCAGCAGTCTCTCTTTGGGGGGCGGGCAGCCCCAGCATTTT.

This clonotype has a count of ten or more. The chain couples TRBV19 to TRBJ2-2; D tentatively reads TRBD1 or TRBD2 (6 bases each). V was trimmed by 6 bases and J by 5 bases, leaving 13 bases between them. The CDR3 covers 14 residues. CDR1 LNHDA and CDR2 SQIVND come from the germline V gene (reference sequence). The CDR3 sequence is CASSTTGLTGELFF. CDR3 DNA sequence: TGTGCCAGTAGCACGACAGGACTAACCGGGGAGCTGTTTTTT.

This clonotype was detected ten times or more. The chain carries TRBV6-5 and TRBJ2-3; D perhaps matches TRBD1 (6 bases). Trimming took 6 bases from V and 0 from J, leaving 13 bases between them. Per germline, CDR1 MNHEY and CDR2 SVGAGI. This CDR3 comprises 15 residues. The CDR3 loop is CASRTGRGSTDTQYF. DNA of the CDR3: TGTGCCAGCAGAACAGGGAGAGGTAGCACAGATACGCAGTATTTT.

This clonotype was observed a single time. A clone one base away is much larger, so this may be a read error. The V and J genes are TRBV7-9 and TRBJ2-2; 8 bases are shared with TRBD1. Germline V CDR1 and CDR2: SEHNR, FQNEAQ (reference sequence). This CDR3 has 16 amino acids. V trimming: 5 bases; J trimming: 2 bases; junction bases outside the gene matches: 7. Here the CDR3 reads CASSPARGRNTGELFF. The CDR3 nucleotides read TGTGCCAGCAGCCCCGCCAGGGGGCGTAACACCGGGGAGCTGTTTTTT.

This clonotype came up many times. This chain links TRBV7-8 with TRBJ1-1, with D unresolved. The germline CDR1 and CDR2 sequences are SGHVS and FQNEAQ. The CDR3 spans 15 residues. Trimming cost V 0 bases and J 0 bases, with 8 bases left between them. This CDR3 is CASSLAQDMNTEAFF. DNA of the CDR3: TGTGCCAGCAGCTTAGCCCAGGATATGAACACTGAAGCTTTCTTT.

This clonotype came up many times. The rearrangement links TRBV4-3 to TRBJ2-3, with 9 bases aligning to TRBD2. The length of the CDR3 is 16 residues. V lost 2 bases to trimming and J lost 5 bases; unmatched junction nucleotides: 8. Germline V gives CDR1 LGHNA, CDR2 YSLEER. Here the CDR3 reads CASSQTASGAGDTQYF. In nucleotides, the CDR3 is TGCGCCAGCAGCCAAACCGCTAGCGGGGCCGGAGATACGCAGTATTTT.

Comment on this clonotype: One base away lies a much larger clone, so this may be a sequencing read error. The rearrangement joins TRBV19 to TRBJ2-3; 8 bases align to TRBD2. CDR1 LNHDA and CDR2 SQIVND come from the germline V gene (reference sequence). This CDR3 has 16 amino acids. The CDR3 region is CACSLSGGASTDTQYF. In DNA form, the CDR3 reads TGTGCCTGTAGCCTCTCGGGGGGGGCTAGCACAGATACGCAGTATTTT.

J is TRBJ2-7 and V is TRBV7-6, with 9 nucleotides matching TRBD2. CDR3 length equals 14 residues. The junction had 6 bases not matched to a gene; V was cut back by 3 bases and J by 6 bases. Germline assignment: CDR1 SGHVS and CDR2 FNYEAQ. The chain's CDR3 is CASSFSGSGVEQYF. The CDR3 DNA is TGTGCCAGCAGCTTTAGCGGGAGCGGGGTCGAGCAGTACTTC.

This clonotype was seen many times. V usage is TRBV6-5 and J usage is TRBJ2-3, with TRBD1 identical over 8 bases. Germline V gene sequence: CDR1 MNHEY, CDR2 SVGAGI. With V trimmed by 4 bases and J by 2 bases, 2 bases remained unmatched. The CDR3 spans 14 residues. CDR3: CASSSGGYTDTQYF. For the CDR3, the DNA is TGTGCCAGCAGTTCAGGGGGCTACACAGATACGCAGTATTTT.

This clonotype was picked up a small number of times. The chain is built from TRBV28 and TRBJ2-7; 8 bases map to TRBD2. Germline V gene sequence: CDR1 MDHEN, CDR2 SYDVKM. V was clipped by 6 bases and J by 4 bases; unmatched bases: 11. The CDR3 has 15 amino acids. CDR3 DNA sequence: TGTGCCAGCAGGCGCATCGGGACTAGAGGATACGAGCAGTACTTC. This gives the protein CASRRIGTRGYEQYF.

The chain carries TRBV20-1 and TRBJ2-1, with D possibly called TRBD1 or TRBD2 (5 bases each). Germline assignment: CDR1 DFQATT and CDR2 SNEGSKA (reference sequence). This CDR3 spans 14 amino acids. Trimming took 3 bases from V and 5 from J, leaving 14 bases between them. The CDR3: CSASIVWGNNEQFF. The DNA for the CDR3 is TGCAGTGCTAGTATTGTATGGGGGAACAATGAGCAGTTCTTC.

This clonotype has more than one count but fewer than ten. The rearrangement uses TRBV27 and TRBJ1-5; no clear D gene. The CDR3 extends over 13 amino acids. V shed 8 bases and J shed 0 bases, with 8 bases lying between them. In germline, CDR1 is MNHEY, CDR2 SMNVEV (reference sequence). CDR3 nucleotide sequence: TGTGCCAGCGGACTCTCTAGCAATCAGCCCCAGCATTTT. Translation: CASGLSSNQPQHF.

Details on this clonotype: One end of the junction is discordant with germline, which a read error may explain. The gene calls are TRBV7-6 and TRBJ2-6; D could derive from TRBD1 or TRBD2 (6 bases each). The CDR3 extends over 20 amino acids. Germline V CDR1 and CDR2: SGHVS, FNYEAQ. CDR3 residues: CANSLAEQDSTHSGANVLTF. In nucleotides, the CDR3 is TGTGCCAACAGCTTAGCGGAGCAGGACAGTACCCACTCTGGGGCCAACGTCCTGACTTTC.

This clonotype occurred many times. V is TRBV25-1 and J is TRBJ2-7, with 11 bases lining up with TRBD2. The CDR3 contains 14 residues. The germline CDR1 and CDR2 sequences are MGHDK and SYGVNS. V shed 6 bases and J 3 bases; nucleotides not matched to a gene: 4. The CDR3 region is CASSGLAGLYEQYF. The CDR3 DNA follows: TGTGCCAGCAGCGGACTAGCGGGTCTCTACGAGCAGTACTTC.

This clonotype was detected only a few times. The chain's CDR3 is CASSYGMGANVLTF. CDR3 DNA: TGTGCCAGCAGCTACGGGATGGGGGCCAACGTCCTGACTTTC. The genes are TRBV7-6 and TRBJ2-6; D may be TRBD2 (5 bases). Germline V gene lookup returns CDR1 SGHVS and CDR2 FNYEAQ. With 4 bases removed from V and 4 bases from J, the gap between germline ends came to 8 bases. The CDR3 runs to 14 residues.

This clonotype has ten or more counts. The chain uses TRBV12-3 or TRBV12-4 and TRBJ1-1, with D unresolved. Trimming stripped 3 bases from V and 7 bases from J, with 9 bases between. The CDR3 is made up of 12 amino acids. In DNA form, the CDR3 reads TGTGCCAGCAGTTTCTGGACCCTTGAAGCTTTCTTT. It translates to CASSFWTLEAFF.

This clonotype occurred many times. V usage is TRBV4-1 and J usage is TRBJ2-1, with D maybe TRBD2 (5 bases). V shed 0 bases and J shed 14 bases, with 14 bases lying between them. CDR1 is MGHRA, CDR2 YSYEKL, per germline. This CDR3 contains 13 residues. The CDR3: CASSQEMPDGKFF. The CDR3 DNA follows: TGCGCCAGCAGCCAAGAGATGCCCGACGGGAAGTTCTTC.

This clonotype occurred a few times. This chain joins TRBV19 and TRBJ1-5; D remains ambiguous. The CDR3 has 15 amino acids. Germline V CDR1 and CDR2: LNHDA, SQIVND (reference sequence). Trimming left V 4 bases short and J 3 bases short, with 13 bases between. In DNA, the CDR3 is TGTGCCAGTAGTACCCACGAGGGCCTCAATCAGCCCCAGCATTTT. Residues: CASSTHEGLNQPQHF.

This rearrangement joins TRBV6-5 to TRBJ1-1; a weak D match, TRBD1 (6 bases). The V end lost 6 bases, the J end lost 2 bases, and 13 bases lay between the germline ends. The CDR3 is 14 amino acids. Germline V gives CDR1 MNHEY, CDR2 SVGAGI. CDR3 bases: TGTGCCAGCAGACACAGGGAAGGCAACACTGAAGCTTTCTTT. The encoded protein is CASRHREGNTEAFF.

This clonotype was seen ten or more times. The V and J genes are TRBV6-6 and TRBJ2-7, with 10 bases that match TRBD1. The CDR3 spans 15 residues. The germline V gene encodes CDR1 MNHNY and CDR2 SVGAGI (reference sequence). V trimming: 6 bases; J trimming: 3 bases; junction bases outside the gene matches: 8. CDR3 coding DNA: TGTGCCAGCAGCCAATCGACAGGGGGCATCTACGAGCAGTACTTC. Protein product: CASSQSTGGIYEQYF.

J is TRBJ1-2 and V is TRBV5-3; D gene ambiguous. TRBV5-3 is given ORF status, its function remaining uncertain. V lost 8 bases and J 1 base, leaving 12 bases between the germline ends. This CDR3 comprises 13 residues. The CDR3 DNA sequence: TGTGCCAGCAGCCGAGACGGTAACTATGGCTACACCTTC. This codes for CASSRDGNYGYTF.

The sample holds many counts of this clonotype. The gene calls are TRBV25-1 and TRBJ1-1; D not resolved. Germline CDR1 and CDR2: MGHDK and SYGVNS. V lost 1 base to trimming and J lost 5 bases, with 17 bases between them. The CDR3 consists of 16 residues. The CDR3 spells CASSESEFKWRTEAFF. As DNA, the CDR3 is TGTGCCAGCAGTGAATCTGAATTTAAATGGAGGACTGAAGCTTTCTTT. Looking up the rest from reference TRBV25-1 and TRBJ1-1 gives the full variable domain: EADIYQTPRYLVIGTGKKITLECSQTMGHDKMYWYQQDPGMELHLIHYSYGVNSTEKGDLSSESTVSRIRTEHFPLTLESARPSHTSQYLCASSESEFKWRTEAFFGQGTRLTVV.